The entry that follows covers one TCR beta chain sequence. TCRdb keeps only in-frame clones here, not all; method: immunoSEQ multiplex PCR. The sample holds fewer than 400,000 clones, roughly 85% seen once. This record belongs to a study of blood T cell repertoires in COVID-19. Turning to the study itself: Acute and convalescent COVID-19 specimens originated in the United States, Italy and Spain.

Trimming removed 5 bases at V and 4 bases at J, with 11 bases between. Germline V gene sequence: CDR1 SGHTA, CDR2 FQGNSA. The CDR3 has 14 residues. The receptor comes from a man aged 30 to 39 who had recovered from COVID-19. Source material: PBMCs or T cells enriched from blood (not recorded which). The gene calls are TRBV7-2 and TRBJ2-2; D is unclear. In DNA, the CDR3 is TGTGCCAGCAGCCCCCGTTTAGCCACCGGGGAGCTGTTTTTT. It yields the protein CASSPRLATGELFF.